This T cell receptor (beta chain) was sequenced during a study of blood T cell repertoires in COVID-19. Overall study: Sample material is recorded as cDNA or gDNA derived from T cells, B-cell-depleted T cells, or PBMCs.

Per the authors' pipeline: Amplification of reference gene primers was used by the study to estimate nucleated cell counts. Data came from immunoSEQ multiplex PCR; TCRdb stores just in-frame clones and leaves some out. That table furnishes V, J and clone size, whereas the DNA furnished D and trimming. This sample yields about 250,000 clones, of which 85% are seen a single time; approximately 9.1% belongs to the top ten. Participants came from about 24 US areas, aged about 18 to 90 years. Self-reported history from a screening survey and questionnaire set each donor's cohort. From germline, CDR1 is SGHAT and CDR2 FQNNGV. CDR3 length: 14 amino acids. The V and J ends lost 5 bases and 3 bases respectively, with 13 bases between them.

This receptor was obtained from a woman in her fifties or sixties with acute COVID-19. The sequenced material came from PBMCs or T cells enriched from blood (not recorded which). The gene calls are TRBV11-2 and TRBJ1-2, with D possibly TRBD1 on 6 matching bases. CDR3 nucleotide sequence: TGTGCCAGCAGCCAGGGACATCTGGACTATGGCTACACCTTC. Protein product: CASSQGHLDYGYTF.